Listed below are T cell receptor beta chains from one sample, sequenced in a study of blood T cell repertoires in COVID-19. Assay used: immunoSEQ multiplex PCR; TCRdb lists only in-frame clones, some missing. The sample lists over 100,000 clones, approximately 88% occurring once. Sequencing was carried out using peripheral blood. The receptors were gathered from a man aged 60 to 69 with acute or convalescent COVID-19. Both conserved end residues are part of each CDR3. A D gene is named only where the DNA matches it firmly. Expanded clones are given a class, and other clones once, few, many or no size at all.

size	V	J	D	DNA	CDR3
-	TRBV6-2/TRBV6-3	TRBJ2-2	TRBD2	TGTGCCAGCAGCCGACTAGCGGGAGGAACGAACACCGGGGAGCTGTTTTTT	CASSRLAGGTNTGELFF
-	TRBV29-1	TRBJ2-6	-	TGCAGCGTAATACGCTCGGCTGGGGCCAACGTCCTGACTTTC	CSVIRSAGANVLTF
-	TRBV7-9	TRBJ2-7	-	TGTGCCAGCAGCTTAAGTCGCGGAACCTTGACCTACGAGCAGTACTTC	CASSLSRGTLTYEQYF
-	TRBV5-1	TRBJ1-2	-	TGCGCCAGCAGCTTGGAGGACGGACACGGCTATGGCTACACCTTC	CASSLEDGHGYGYTF
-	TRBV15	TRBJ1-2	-	TGTGCCACCAGCAGAGAAATATTCCCCTATGGCTACACCTTC	CATSREIFPYGYTF
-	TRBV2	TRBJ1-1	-	TGTGCCAGCAGAGAGACAGTCCCGAACACTGAAGCTTTCTTT	CASRETVPNTEAFF
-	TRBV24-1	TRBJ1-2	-	TGTGCCACCAGTGATGGTGGAGCAGGGCGCAACTATGGCTACACCTTC	CATSDGGAGRNYGYTF
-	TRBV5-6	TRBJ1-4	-	TGTGCCAGCAGCCCCGACAGGTTTCTTGGCGAAAAACTGTTTTTT	CASSPDRFLGEKLFF
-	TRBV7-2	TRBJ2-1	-	TGTGCCAGCAGCTTATGGAGGAGCGATGAGCAGTTCTTC	CASSLWRSDEQFF
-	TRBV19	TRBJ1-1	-	TGTGCCAGTAGTATATTGGACAGCAAGAACACTGAAGCTTTCTTT	CASSILDSKNTEAFF
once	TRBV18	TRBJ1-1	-	TGTGCCAGCTCACCACCGTCGAGGGCCGCCTCGGCTTTCTTT	CASSPPSRAASAFF